The entry below gives a single T cell receptor beta chain sequence along with its context. Its antigen is as yet unknown. The sample belongs to a study of OX40 agonist ivuxolimab in advanced cancers. Study findings and constraints: Among the least clonally expanded were partial responders at 0.1-3.0 mg/kg. Clonal expansion by week 6 occurred in CD4+ and CD8+ blood T cells (at 0.1 to 3.0 mg/kg).

The CDR3 is 15 amino acids. Germline CDR1 and CDR2: SGHVS and FNYEAQ. V lost 5 bases to trimming and J lost 7 bases; unmatched junction nucleotides: 7. Libraries were prepared by immunoSEQ multiplex PCR; TCRdb keeps only in-frame clonotypes and omits some of them. The sample has approximately 94,000 clones, approximately 92% seen once; the top ten hold around 3.5%. The receptor comes from an adult with an advanced solid tumor such as melanoma, head and neck, liver or kidney cancer. The rearrangement links TRBV7-6 to TRBJ2-7; 14 bases are shared with TRBD2. This specimen consisted of CD4+ or CD8+ T cells sorted from blood, obtained in a trial of the OX40 agonist ivuxolimab. CDR3 region: CASSLGTSGSGEQYF. CDR3 DNA: TGTGCCAGCAGCCTAGGGACTAGCGGGAGCGGGGAGCAGTACTTC.